What follows are 10 T cell receptor beta chains derived from one specimen sequenced in a study of CD8 T cells in ankylosing spondylitis (dated by TCRdb to 2016 to 2017). Results the study describes overall, beyond this receptor: A TCR beta motif made up of several highly homologous amino acid variants appeared to be characteristic of blood from ankylosing spondylitis patients.

The antigens for these receptors are not known. The receptor library was made with 5' RACE. Reads for this sample came from an Illumina HiSeq 2500. TCRdb took the public reads, trimmed them with fastp at Q25, ran MiXCR for clone calling and kept in-frame beta chains. Identical CDR3 protein sequences are pooled into one entry, listed with their most common genes and DNA. Counted in this sample were roughly 700,000 distinct CDR3 sequences; over 15% of them appeared once. The ten largest clones add up to over 15% of the sample. Material: blood, either unsorted or a sorted T cell fraction (not recorded which). These receptors were obtained from a male donor with ankylosing spondylitis.

This clonotype was recorded a few times. This sequence joins TRBV27 and TRBJ2-1, with D unresolved. CDR1 MNHEY and CDR2 SMNVEV come from the germline V gene (reference sequence). This CDR3 comprises 13 residues. V shed 5 bases and J shed 2 bases, with 7 bases lying between them. The chain's CDR3 is CASSMDPYNEQFF. CDR3 coding DNA: TGTGCCAGCAGTATGGACCCCTACAATGAGCAGTTCTTC.

The CDR3 DNA follows: TGCGCCAGCAGCCTCTTACTTAGCGGGAGGACCTACGAGCAGTACTTC. This gives the protein CASSLLLSGRTYEQYF. The rearrangement joins TRBV4-1 to TRBJ2-7; 10 bases fit TRBD2. The germline V gene has CDR1 MGHRA and CDR2 YSYEKL. The CDR3 is made up of 16 amino acids. Trimming at V came to 4 bases and at J to 2 bases, leaving 8 bases not matched to a gene.

This clonotype has a count of ten or more. Here the CDR3 DNA reads TGCAGCGTTGAGGAGGTTGTCTCAGTGCTTGGTGAAGCTTTCTTT. Translation: CSVEEVVSVLGEAFF. The chain employs TRBV29-1 and TRBJ1-1; D is undetermined. The germline V and J ends were trimmed by 3 bases and 7 bases, with 21 bases remaining between them. CDR1 and CDR2 from the germline V gene are SQVTM and ANQGSEA. The CDR3 covers 15 residues.

This rearrangement joins TRBV27 to TRBJ2-1; 11 bases line up with TRBD2. The CDR3 has 15 residues. CDR1 is MNHEY, CDR2 SMNVEV, per germline (reference sequence). After removal of 6 bases from V and 5 bases from J, the junction contained 6 bases not matched to a gene. In DNA, the CDR3 is TGTGCCAGCAGGACTAGCGGGGAACAAAACAATGAGCAGTTCTTC. This translates into CASRTSGEQNNEQFF.

The V and J genes are TRBV27 and TRBJ2-1; tentative D call: TRBD1 (5 bases). Looked up from germline, CDR1 is MNHEY and CDR2 is SMNVEV (reference sequence). CDR3 size: 12 residues. Trimming stripped 3 bases from V and 13 bases from J, with 13 bases between. The DNA for the CDR3 is TGTGCCAGCAGTTTTCTTAAGGGGTCCCAGTTCTTC. Protein: CASSFLKGSQFF.

Many counts were recorded for this clonotype. J is TRBJ2-7 and V is TRBV3-1, with 9 bases matching TRBD2. Germline assignment: CDR1 LGHDT and CDR2 YNNKEL (reference sequence). This CDR3 contains 19 residues. The J segment lost 2 bases and the V segment lost 0 bases, leaving 14 bases of the junction unmatched. The CDR3 reads CASSQDMPSGAAIPYEQYF. The CDR3 nucleotides read TGTGCCAGCAGCCAAGATATGCCTAGCGGGGCGGCCATCCCCTACGAGCAGTACTTC.

The chain has TRBV11-2 and TRBJ2-5, with 13 bases aligning to TRBD2. Losses at the gene ends were 1 base for V and 5 bases for J; bases not matched to a gene: 13. In germline, CDR1 is SGHAT, CDR2 FQNNGV. The CDR3 consists of 19 residues. CDR3 nucleotides: TGTGCCAGCAGCTTAGGGGGACTAGCGGGGACGTTACCGAGGGAGACCCAGTACTTC. Protein sequence: CASSLGGLAGTLPRETQYF.

This clonotype came up many times. This sequence joins TRBV29-1 and TRBJ2-1; possibly TRBD2 for D (5 bases). The CDR3 runs to 15 residues. Germline assignment: CDR1 SQVTM and CDR2 ANQGSEA. V lost 4 bases and J 0 bases, leaving 13 bases between the germline ends. In DNA, the CDR3 is TGCAGCGTTGCGAGGGATCTGAGCTCCTACAATGAGCAGTTCTTC. As protein: CSVARDLSSYNEQFF.

The rearrangement joins TRBV7-2 to TRBJ2-5, with D possibly matching TRBD2 (5 bases). This CDR3 is built from 15 residues. CDR1 and CDR2 (germline): SGHTA, FQGNSA. Deletions cut 5 bases from V and 0 bases from J, with 13 bases between. CDR3 in amino acids: CASSPMSGYQETQYF. The DNA of the CDR3 is TGTGCCAGCAGCCCGATGAGCGGATACCAAGAGACCCAGTACTTC.

This clonotype was observed a handful of times. This chain uses TRBV18 with TRBJ2-1; D could derive from TRBD1 or TRBD2 (6 bases each). CDR3 length equals 17 residues. The V gene lost 3 bases and the J gene lost 2 bases, with 17 bases spanning the gap. From germline, CDR1 is KGHSH and CDR2 LQKENI. In nucleotides, the CDR3 is TGTGCCAGCTCACCTCCTGACAAAGGGGGGCCCTACAATGAGCAGTTCTTC. It translates to CASSPPDKGGPYNEQFF.